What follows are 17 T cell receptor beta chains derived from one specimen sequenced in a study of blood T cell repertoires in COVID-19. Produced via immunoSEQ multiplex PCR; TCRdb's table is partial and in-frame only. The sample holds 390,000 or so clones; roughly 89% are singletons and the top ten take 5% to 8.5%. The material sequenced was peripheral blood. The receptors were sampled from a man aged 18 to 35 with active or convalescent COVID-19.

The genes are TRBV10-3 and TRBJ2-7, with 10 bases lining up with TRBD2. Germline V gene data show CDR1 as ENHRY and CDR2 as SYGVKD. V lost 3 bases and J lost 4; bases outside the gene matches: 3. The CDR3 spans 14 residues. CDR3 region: CAISEAGGPYEQYF. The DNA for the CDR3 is TGTGCCATCAGTGAAGCGGGAGGGCCTTACGAGCAGTACTTC.

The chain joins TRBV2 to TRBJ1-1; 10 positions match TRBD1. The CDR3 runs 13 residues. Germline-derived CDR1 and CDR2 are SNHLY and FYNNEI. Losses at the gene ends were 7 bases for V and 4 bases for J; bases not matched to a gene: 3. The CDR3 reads CASKRQGATEAFF. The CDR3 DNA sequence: TGTGCCAGCAAAAGACAGGGGGCCACTGAAGCTTTCTTT.

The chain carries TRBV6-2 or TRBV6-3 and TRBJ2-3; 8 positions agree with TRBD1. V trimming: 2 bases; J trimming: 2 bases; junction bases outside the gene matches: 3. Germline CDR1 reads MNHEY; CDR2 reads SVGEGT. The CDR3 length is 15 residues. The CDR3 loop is CASSYGQGYTDTQYF. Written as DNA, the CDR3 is TGTGCCAGCAGTTACGGACAGGGATACACAGATACGCAGTATTTT.

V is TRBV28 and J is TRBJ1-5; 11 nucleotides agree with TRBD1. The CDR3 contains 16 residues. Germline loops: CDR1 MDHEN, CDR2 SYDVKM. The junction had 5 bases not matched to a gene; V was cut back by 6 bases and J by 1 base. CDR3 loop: CASSRTGGRSNQPQHF. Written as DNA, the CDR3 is TGTGCCAGCAGCAGGACAGGGGGCCGAAGCAATCAGCCCCAGCATTTT.

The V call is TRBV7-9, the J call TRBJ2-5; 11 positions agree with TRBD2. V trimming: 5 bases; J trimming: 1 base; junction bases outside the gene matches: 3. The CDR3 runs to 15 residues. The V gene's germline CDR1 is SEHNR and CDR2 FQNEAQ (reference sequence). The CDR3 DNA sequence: TGTGCCAGCAGCCCGGGACTAGCGGTCCAAGAGACCCAGTACTTC. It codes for CASSPGLAVQETQYF.

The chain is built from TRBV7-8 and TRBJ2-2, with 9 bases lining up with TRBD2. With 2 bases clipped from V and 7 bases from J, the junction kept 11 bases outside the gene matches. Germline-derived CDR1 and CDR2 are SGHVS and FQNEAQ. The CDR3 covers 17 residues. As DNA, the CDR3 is TGTGCCAGCAGCTTACTTTCGGCGGGGGGGTTTCACGGGGAGCTGTTTTTT. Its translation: CASSLLSAGGFHGELFF.

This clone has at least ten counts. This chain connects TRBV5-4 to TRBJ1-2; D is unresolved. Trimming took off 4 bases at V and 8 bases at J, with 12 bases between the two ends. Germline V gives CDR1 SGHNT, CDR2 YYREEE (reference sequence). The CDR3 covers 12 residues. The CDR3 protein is CASSTDRGGYTF. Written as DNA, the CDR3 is TGTGCCAGCAGCACAGACCGAGGGGGCTACACCTTC. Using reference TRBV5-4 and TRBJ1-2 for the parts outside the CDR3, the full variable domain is ETGVTQSPTHLIKTRGQQVTLRCSSQSGHNTVSWYQQALGQGPQFIFQYYREEENGRGNFPPRFSGLQFPNYSSELNVNALELDDSALYLCASSTDRGGYTFGSGTRLTVV.

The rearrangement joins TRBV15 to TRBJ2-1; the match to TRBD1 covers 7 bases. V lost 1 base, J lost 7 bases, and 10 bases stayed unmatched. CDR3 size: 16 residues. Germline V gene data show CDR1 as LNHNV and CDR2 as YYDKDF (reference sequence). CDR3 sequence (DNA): TGTGCCACCAGCAGAGGGGACAGTCAGTGGGGGAATGAGCAGTTCTTC. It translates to CATSRGDSQWGNEQFF.

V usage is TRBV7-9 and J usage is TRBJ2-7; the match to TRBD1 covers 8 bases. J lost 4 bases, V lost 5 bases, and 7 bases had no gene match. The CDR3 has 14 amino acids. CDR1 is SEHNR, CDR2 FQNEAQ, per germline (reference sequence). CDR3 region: CASSPGQGIYEQYF. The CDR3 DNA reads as TGTGCCAGCAGCCCTGGACAGGGTATATACGAGCAGTACTTC.

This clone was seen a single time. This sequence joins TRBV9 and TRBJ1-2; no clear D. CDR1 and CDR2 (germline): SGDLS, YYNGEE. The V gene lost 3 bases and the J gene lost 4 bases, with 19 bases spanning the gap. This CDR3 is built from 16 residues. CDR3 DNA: TGTGCCAGCAGCGACCACAAGAGGCGGGGAACCTATGGCTACACCTTC. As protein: CASSDHKRRGTYGYTF.

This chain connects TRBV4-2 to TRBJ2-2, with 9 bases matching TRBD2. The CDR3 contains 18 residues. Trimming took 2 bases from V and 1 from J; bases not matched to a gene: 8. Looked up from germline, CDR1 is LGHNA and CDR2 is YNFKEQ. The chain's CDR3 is CASSQPDLAGMNTGELFF. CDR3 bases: TGTGCCAGCAGCCAACCCGACCTAGCGGGGATGAACACCGGGGAGCTGTTTTTT.

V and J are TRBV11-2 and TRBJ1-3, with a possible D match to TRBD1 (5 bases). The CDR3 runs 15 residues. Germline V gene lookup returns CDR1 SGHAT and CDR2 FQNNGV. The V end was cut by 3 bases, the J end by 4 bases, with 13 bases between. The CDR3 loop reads CASSLSRVDGNTIYF. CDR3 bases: TGTGCCAGCAGCTTGTCCAGGGTTGACGGAAACACCATATATTTT. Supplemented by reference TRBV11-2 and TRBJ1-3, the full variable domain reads EAGVAQSPRYKIIEKRQSVAFWCNPISGHATLYWYQQILGQGPKLLIQFQNNGVVDDSQLPKDRFSAERLKGVDSTLKIQPAKLEDSAVYLCASSLSRVDGNTIYFGEGSWLTVV.

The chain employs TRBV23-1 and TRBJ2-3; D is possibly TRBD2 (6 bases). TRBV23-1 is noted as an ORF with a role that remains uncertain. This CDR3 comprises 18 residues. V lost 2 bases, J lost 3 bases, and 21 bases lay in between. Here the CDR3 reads CASSQDAGKDPGTDTQYF. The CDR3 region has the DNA TGCGCCAGCAGTCAAGATGCGGGAAAGGACCCTGGGACAGATACGCAGTATTTT.

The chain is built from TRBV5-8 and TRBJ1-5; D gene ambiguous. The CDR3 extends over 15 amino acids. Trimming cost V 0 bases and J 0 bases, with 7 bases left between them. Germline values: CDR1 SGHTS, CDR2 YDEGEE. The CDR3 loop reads CASSLGQNSNQPQHF. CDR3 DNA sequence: TGTGCCAGCAGCTTGGGGCAGAATAGCAATCAGCCCCAGCATTTT.

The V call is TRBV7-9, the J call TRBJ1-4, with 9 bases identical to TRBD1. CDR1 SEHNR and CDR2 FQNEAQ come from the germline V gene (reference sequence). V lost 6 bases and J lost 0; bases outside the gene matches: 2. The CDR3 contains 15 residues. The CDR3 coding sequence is TGTGCCAGCAGGGGACAGGGCGCAACTAATGAAAAACTGTTTTTT. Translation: CASRGQGATNEKLFF.

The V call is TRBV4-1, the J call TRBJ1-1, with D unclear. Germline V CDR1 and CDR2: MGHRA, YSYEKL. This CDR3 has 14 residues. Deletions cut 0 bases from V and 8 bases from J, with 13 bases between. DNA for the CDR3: TGCGCCAGCAGCCAAGAATGGAGAATGGCGGAAGCTTTCTTT. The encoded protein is CASSQEWRMAEAFF.

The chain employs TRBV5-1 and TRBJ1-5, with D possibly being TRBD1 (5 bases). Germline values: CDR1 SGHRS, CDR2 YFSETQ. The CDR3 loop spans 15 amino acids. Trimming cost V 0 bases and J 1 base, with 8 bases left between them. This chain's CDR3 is CASSLGGGSNQPQHF. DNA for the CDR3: TGCGCCAGCAGCTTGGGTGGGGGGAGCAATCAGCCCCAGCATTTT.